The present entry profiles one T cell receptor (beta chain) with its context. TCRdb's copy holds only in-frame clones and misses some; the assay was immunoSEQ multiplex PCR. The data show about 180,000 clones, with over 90% seen just once and 0.53% held by the top ten. The sample is drawn from a study of blood T cell repertoires in COVID-19. The wider study: The origin of the acute and convalescent COVID-19 samples was the United States, Italy and Spain.

This clonotype originated in a man between 50 and 59 years old with acute or convalescent COVID-19. The sequenced sample was peripheral blood.

CDR3 bases: TGCGCCAGCAGACCCTCGAGGGACACTGAAGCTTTCTTT. Residues: CASRPSRDTEAFF. The V and J genes are TRBV10-1 and TRBJ1-1, with D uncertain. Germline CDR1 and CDR2: WNHNN and SYGVQD (reference sequence). CDR3 length equals 13 residues. V lost 6 bases and J lost 3, with 11 bases in between.